This T cell receptor beta chain was recovered during a study of CD8+CD57+ T cells in acquired aplastic anemia. Across the whole study: Sorted CD4+ and CD8+ cells gave a mean 3.2 ug DNA, range about 0.19 to 27.4 ug. The study, taken as a whole, reports: With respect to CD8+ Simpson's diversity, patients and controls did not differ significantly. Patients and controls shared approximately 28 CD8+ CDR3 sequences.

With regard to this clonotype: What it recognizes is unknown.

This CDR3 region has 15 residues. With 2 bases clipped from V and 6 bases from J, the junction kept 8 bases outside the gene matches. CDR1 and CDR2 (germline): LNHNV, YYDKDF (reference sequence). TCR beta VDJ and CDR3 profiling used genomic DNA as template. TCRdb re-analysed the reads in MiXCR, keeping a single row per CDR3 protein. The sample lists just over 150,000 distinct CDR3 sequences, 45% to 50% seen once, with 30% to 40% in the top ten. Before being chosen for sequencing, patients had shown CD8+CD57+ cell expansion by flow cytometry. The chain has TRBV15 and TRBJ1-1; TRBD1 agrees at 8 bases. The sequence derives from a human donor with aplastic anemia. The sequenced material came from sorted CD4+, CD8+, or CD8+CD57+ T cells (not recorded which) from PBMCs. The CDR3 DNA reads as TGTGCCACCAGCAGACAACAGGGGGGAAACGCTGAAGCTTTCTTT. Its translation: CATSRQQGGNAEAFF.